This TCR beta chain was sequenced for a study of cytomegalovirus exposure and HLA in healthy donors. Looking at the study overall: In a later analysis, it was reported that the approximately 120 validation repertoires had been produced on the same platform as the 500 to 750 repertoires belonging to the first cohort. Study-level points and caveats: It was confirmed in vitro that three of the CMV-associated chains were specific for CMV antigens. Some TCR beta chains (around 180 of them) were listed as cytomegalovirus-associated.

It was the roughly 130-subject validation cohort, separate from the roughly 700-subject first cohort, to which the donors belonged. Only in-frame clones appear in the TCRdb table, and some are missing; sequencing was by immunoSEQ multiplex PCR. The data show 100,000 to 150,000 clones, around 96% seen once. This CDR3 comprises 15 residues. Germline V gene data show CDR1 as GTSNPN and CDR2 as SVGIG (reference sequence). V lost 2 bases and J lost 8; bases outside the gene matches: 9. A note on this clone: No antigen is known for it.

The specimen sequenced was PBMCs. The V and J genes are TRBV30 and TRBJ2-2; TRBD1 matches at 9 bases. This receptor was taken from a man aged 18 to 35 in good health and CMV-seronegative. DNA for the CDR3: TGTGCCTGGAGTAGATACAGGGGGCTAGGGGGGGAGCTGTTTTTT. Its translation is CAWSRYRGLGGELFF.